This T cell receptor beta chain was documented in a study of T-cell reconstitution after alpha-beta-depleted transplantation in children. This clonotype occurred a few times. V lost 1 base and J 0 bases, leaving 9 bases between the germline ends. Germline V gene lookup returns CDR1 SGHTA and CDR2 FQGNSA. The length of the CDR3 is 16 residues. Unique molecular identifiers featured in how the TCRbeta library was prepared. From the PCR reads, TCRdb called clonotypes with MiXCR, one entry per CDR3 protein. Found here are around 370,000 distinct CDR3 sequences, around 10% of them singletons; the top ten hold roughly 2.5%.

This sequence originates from a human donor who donated a stem cell graft to a child with acute lymphoblastic leukemia. The rearrangement joins TRBV7-2 to TRBJ1-4; D gene unclear. This material consisted of PBMCs from the stem cell graft donor, taken from the stem cell graft. The CDR3 nucleotides are TGTGCCAGCAGCTTAGAACTCATTACAACTAATGAAAAACTGTTTTTT. Encoded protein: CASSLELITTNEKLFF.